The 17 T cell receptor beta chains in this list originate from one sample, sequenced in a study of identical twins. Using its own MiXCR run on the 5' RACE reads, TCRdb lists one record per CDR3 protein. The profile covers approximately 250,000 distinct CDR3 sequences, with 6% to 7% appearing a single time and roughly 15% taken by the ten largest. The sample was also reused in another study, on T cells expressing NK-cell markers.

Material: CD8+ T cells sorted from blood. These receptors all stem from a woman between 18 and 29 years old in good health.

This clonotype was detected many times. The CDR3, as DNA: TGTGCCAGCAGTTTAGCATGGGGTACTGAAGCTTTCTTT. This sequence encodes CASSLAWGTEAFF. The genes are TRBV12-3 or TRBV12-4 and TRBJ1-1; no definite D call. V was pared by 0 bases and J by 5 bases, with 7 bases between. The CDR3 contains 13 residues.

This clonotype was seen only a few times. DNA for the CDR3: TGTGCCAGCAGTGAAGCGCTGGGTGAGCCGAATGAGCAGTTCTTC. This translates into CASSEALGEPNEQFF. The chain carries TRBV6-1 and TRBJ2-1; D not certain. CDR1 is MNHNS and CDR2 is SASEGT in the germline V gene. This CDR3 is 15 amino acids long. V lost 0 bases to trimming and J lost 7 bases, with 13 bases between them.

The rearrangement links TRBV7-9 to TRBJ1-2; no clear D gene. Trimming removed 6 bases at V and 8 bases at J, with 10 bases between. This CDR3 region has 11 residues. The germline gives CDR1 SEHNR, CDR2 FQNEAQ (reference sequence). The CDR3 protein is CASRLIRGYTF. The CDR3 coding sequence is TGTGCCAGCAGGCTGATTAGGGGCTACACCTTC.

In this sample, this clonotype turned up a few times. V and J are TRBV12-3 or TRBV12-4 and TRBJ1-1, with D uncertain. The CDR3 is 14 amino acids. V shed 3 bases and J shed 0 bases, with 8 bases lying between them. CDR3 nucleotide sequence: TGTGCCAGCAGTTTGCCCAGCTTGAACACTGAAGCTTTCTTT. Amino acid sequence: CASSLPSLNTEAFF.

This clonotype was picked up many times. V is TRBV28 and J is TRBJ2-1, with D perhaps matching TRBD1 or TRBD2 (5 bases each). V dropped 11 bases and J dropped 5 bases, with 16 bases sitting between them. CDR3 length: 13 amino acids. Germline V CDR1 and CDR2: MDHEN, SYDVKM. CDR3 nucleotide sequence: TGTGCCGGTCAGGGAGAGAATAACAATGAGCAGTTCTTC. Its protein product is CAGQGENNNEQFF. The full variable domain, its missing parts supplied by reference TRBV28 and TRBJ2-1, is DVKVTQSSRYLVKRTGEKVFLECVQDMDHENMFWYRQDPGLGLRLIYFSYDVKMKEKGDIPEGYSVSREKKERFSLILESASTNQTSMYLCAGQGENNNEQFFGPGTRLTVL.

V is TRBV9 and J is TRBJ2-5; D is ambiguous. The CDR3 length is 11 residues. V was trimmed by 2 bases and J by 4 bases, leaving 3 bases between them. Germline V lookup: CDR1 SGDLS, CDR2 YYNGEE. The CDR3 region is CASSVRETQYF. The CDR3 DNA reads TGTGCCAGCAGCGTCAGAGAGACCCAGTACTTC.

This clonotype was picked up a small number of times. The chain is built from TRBV25-1 and TRBJ2-1; D unclear. From germline, CDR1 is MGHDK and CDR2 SYGVNS. V lost 3 bases and J 8 bases, leaving 5 bases between the germline ends. The CDR3 has 11 residues. The CDR3 nucleotides read TGTGCCAGCAGTGATTACCATGAGCAGTTCTTC. Protein sequence: CASSDYHEQFF.

There are a few counts of this clonotype. The chain combines TRBV20-1 with TRBJ2-7; D might be TRBD1 (6 bases). V lost 3 bases and J lost 3, with 18 bases in between. The CDR3 runs to 15 residues. Per the germline V gene, CDR1 is DFQATT and CDR2 is SNEGSKA (reference sequence). The CDR3 DNA is TGCAGTGCTAGTAACACCAGGGACAACCTCTACGAGCAGTACTTC. Its protein product is CSASNTRDNLYEQYF.

The chain has TRBV27 and TRBJ2-1; the D gene is possibly TRBD2 (6 bases). CDR1 and CDR2 from the germline V gene are MNHEY and SMNVEV (reference sequence). V was trimmed by 4 bases and J by 12 bases, leaving 10 bases between them. CDR3 length: 11 residues. CDR3 nucleotides: TGTGCCAGCAGTTCAGGGACTGGGCAGTTCTTC. Encoded protein: CASSSGTGQFF.

The gene calls are TRBV7-2 and TRBJ1-6; 7 bases line up with TRBD1. CDR1 SGHTA and CDR2 FQGNSA come from the germline V gene. J was trimmed by 7 bases and V by 5 bases; bases with no gene match: 11. CDR3 size: 16 residues. The CDR3 reads CASSQSWTGGNSPLHF. The CDR3 region has the DNA TGTGCCAGCAGCCAATCCTGGACAGGCGGAAATTCACCCCTCCACTTT.

Only a few counts were recorded for this clonotype. This sequence joins TRBV12-3 or TRBV12-4 and TRBJ2-1; 7 nucleotides agree with TRBD1. The trim removed 8 bases at V and 2 bases at J, leaving 6 bases unmatched. The CDR3 spans 14 residues. CDR3 sequence reads: CASAPTGTYNEQFF. DNA of the CDR3: TGTGCCAGCGCCCCGACAGGGACCTACAATGAGCAGTTCTTC.

This clonotype was observed many times. The chain carries TRBV12-3 or TRBV12-4 and TRBJ1-2; D call uncertain. V lost 0 bases, J lost 2 bases, and 4 bases lay in between. The CDR3 extends over 13 amino acids. The CDR3 nucleotides are TGTGCCAGCAGTTTAGCAGGAAACTATGGCTACACCTTC. It codes for CASSLAGNYGYTF.

This clonotype was observed a few times. The V and J genes are TRBV6-5 and TRBJ2-5; unclear D gene. The CDR3 covers 14 residues. V shed 3 bases and J shed 5 bases, with 13 bases lying between them. From germline, CDR1 is MNHEY and CDR2 SVGAGI. The CDR3 DNA is TGTGCCAGCAGTTATGGTCGCAGGTCGGAGACCCAGTACTTC. Protein sequence: CASSYGRRSETQYF.

This clonotype turned up a few times. This chain's CDR3 is CASSLKTGKFFGKLFF. The CDR3 region has the DNA TGCGCCAGCAGCCTAAAAACAGGGAAGTTTTTCGGAAAACTGTTTTTT. This chain links TRBV10-2 with TRBJ1-4, with D perhaps matching TRBD1 (6 bases). Germline V CDR1 and CDR2: WSHSY, SAAADI. V lost 6 bases and J 10 bases, leaving 24 bases between the germline ends. This CDR3 is built from 16 residues.

This clonotype was detected many times. V gene TRBV7-9 combines with J gene TRBJ2-1; 10 bases are shared with TRBD2. The CDR3 runs 15 residues. CDR1 is SEHNR and CDR2 is FQNEAQ in the germline V gene (reference sequence). V shed 6 bases, J shed 4 bases, and the junction held 6 bases outside the gene matches. Here the CDR3 DNA reads TGTGCCAGCAGTTTGGTAGCGGGAGGTTACAATGAGCAGTTCTTC. Translation gives CASSLVAGGYNEQFF.

This clonotype was found a few times. The V call is TRBV4-2, the J call TRBJ2-7; D might be TRBD2 (5 bases). Trimming took 5 bases from V and 7 from J, leaving 21 bases between them. CDR3 length equals 15 residues. The germline gives CDR1 LGHNA, CDR2 YNFKEQ. The CDR3 reads CASSEPRVLPGEQYF. The CDR3, as DNA: TGTGCCAGCAGCGAACCTAGAGTTCTTCCGGGGGAGCAGTACTTC.

The V gene is TRBV7-8, the J gene TRBJ1-5; D unclear. Germline V lookup: CDR1 SGHVS, CDR2 FQNEAQ. Deletions cut 4 bases from V and 0 bases from J, with 7 bases between. CDR3 size: 14 residues. CDR3 nucleotides: TGTGCCAGCAGCTCGGTTTTTAGCAATCAGCCCCAGCATTTT. It yields the protein CASSSVFSNQPQHF.